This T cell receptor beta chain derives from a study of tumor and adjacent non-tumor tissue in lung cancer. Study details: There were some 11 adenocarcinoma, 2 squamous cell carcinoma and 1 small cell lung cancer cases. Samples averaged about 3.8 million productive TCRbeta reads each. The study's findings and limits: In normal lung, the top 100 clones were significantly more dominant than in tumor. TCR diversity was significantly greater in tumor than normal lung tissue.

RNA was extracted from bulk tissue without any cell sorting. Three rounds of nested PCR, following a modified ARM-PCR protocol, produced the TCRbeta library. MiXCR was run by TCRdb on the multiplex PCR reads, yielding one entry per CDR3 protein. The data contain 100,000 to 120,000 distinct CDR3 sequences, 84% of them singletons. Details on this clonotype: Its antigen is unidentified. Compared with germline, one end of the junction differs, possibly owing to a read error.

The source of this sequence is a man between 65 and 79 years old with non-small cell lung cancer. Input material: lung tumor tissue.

DNA of the CDR3: TGTGTCAGCAGACCTCCGACCGGGGGGCGAGGTTACTATAGCTACACCTTC. Its protein product is CVSRPPTGGRGYYSYTF. The chain has TRBV6-5 and TRBJ1-2, with D possibly being TRBD1 (6 bases). From germline, CDR1 is MNHEY and CDR2 SVGAGI. The CDR3 runs to 17 residues.